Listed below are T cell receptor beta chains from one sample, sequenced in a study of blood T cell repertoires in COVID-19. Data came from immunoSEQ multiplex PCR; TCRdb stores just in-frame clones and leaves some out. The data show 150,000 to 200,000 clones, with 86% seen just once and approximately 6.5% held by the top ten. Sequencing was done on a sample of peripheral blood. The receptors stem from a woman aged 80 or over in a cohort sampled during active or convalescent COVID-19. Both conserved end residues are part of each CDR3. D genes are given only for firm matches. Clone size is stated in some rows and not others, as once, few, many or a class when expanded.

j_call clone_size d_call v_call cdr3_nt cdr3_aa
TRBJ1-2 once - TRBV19 TGTGCCAGTAGAGAACCCGGCCGGGGGGGATATGGCTACACCTTC CASREPGRGGYGYTF
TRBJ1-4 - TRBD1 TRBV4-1 TGCGCCAGCAGCCAACCGGGACAGGCTAATGAAAAACTGTTTTTT CASSQPGQANEKLFF
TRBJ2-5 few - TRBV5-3 TGTGCCAGAAGCGCGCGGGGAGAGACCCAGTACTTC CARSARGETQYF
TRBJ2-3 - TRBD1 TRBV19 TGTGCCAGTAGTATGCGAGACAGGGGAGTGACAGATACGCAGTATTTT CASSMRDRGVTDTQYF
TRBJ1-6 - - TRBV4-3 TGCGCCAGCAGCCAAGATCTGGGGAGCTCCTATAATTCACCCCTCCACTTT CASSQDLGSSYNSPLHF
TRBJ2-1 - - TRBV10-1 TGCGCCAGGACGACCAGGACACCCGACAATGAGCAGTTCTTC CARTTRTPDNEQFF
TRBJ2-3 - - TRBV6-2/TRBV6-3 TGTGCCAGCAGTATAGGGACTACAGATACGCAGTATTTT CASSIGTTDTQYF
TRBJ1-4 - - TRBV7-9 TGTGCCAGCAGCTTAATCGGGGGTGGAGAAAAACTGTTTTTT CASSLIGGGEKLFF
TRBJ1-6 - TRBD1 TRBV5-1 TGCGCCAGCAGGCAAACTCCGGGACAGGGAAGTTCACCCCTCCACTTT CASRQTPGQGSSPLHF
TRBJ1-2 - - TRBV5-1 TGCGCCAGCAGCTCGAGGGATCAGGGGCCGGAGTCTGGCTACACCTTC CASSSRDQGPESGYTF
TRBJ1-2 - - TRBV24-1 TGTGCCACCAGTGATTCGGCGGCGGGGCTCTACTATGGCTACACCTTC CATSDSAAGLYYGYTF
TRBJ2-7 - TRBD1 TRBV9 TGTGCCAGCAGCGTAGATCCGACAGGGGTTTTGTACGAGCAGTACTTC CASSVDPTGVLYEQYF
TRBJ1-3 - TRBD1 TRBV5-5 TGTGCCAGCAGCTTAGAACCGGGACAGGGCGGAAACACCATATATTTT CASSLEPGQGGNTIYF
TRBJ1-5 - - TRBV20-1 TGCAGTGCTAGTACAGGCCAGGGCGGCAATCAGCCCCAGCATTTT CSASTGQGGNQPQHF
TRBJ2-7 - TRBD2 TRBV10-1 TGCGCCAGCAGTCAAGCGGGGGCCCCCTACGAGCAGTACTTC CASSQAGAPYEQYF
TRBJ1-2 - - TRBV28 TGTGCCAGCAGTTCGCTACCTCGGACAGCCGAATATGGCTACACCTTC CASSSLPRTAEYGYTF
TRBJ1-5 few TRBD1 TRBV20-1 TGCAGTGCTGGCCGGGACAGAGCCCAGCATTTT CSAGRDRAQHF
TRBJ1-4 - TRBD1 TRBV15 TGTGCCACCAGAAGGGACAGGGGGCGATTGGGAGATGAAAAACTGTTTTTT CATRRDRGRLGDEKLFF
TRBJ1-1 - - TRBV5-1 TGCGCCAGCAGCTCGAAAGGGGCCGACACTGAAGCTTTCTTT CASSSKGADTEAFF
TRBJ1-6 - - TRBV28 TGTGCCAGCAGTTGGACAGTAAATAATTCACCCCTCCACTTT CASSWTVNNSPLHF
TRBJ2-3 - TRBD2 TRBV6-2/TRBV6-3 TGTGCCAGCAGTGGCTGGGCTAGCGGGACAATAGATACGCAGTATTTT CASSGWASGTIDTQYF
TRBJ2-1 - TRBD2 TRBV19 TGTGCCAGTACCCGGCTAGCGGGATTATCAAATGAGCAGTTCTTC CASTRLAGLSNEQFF